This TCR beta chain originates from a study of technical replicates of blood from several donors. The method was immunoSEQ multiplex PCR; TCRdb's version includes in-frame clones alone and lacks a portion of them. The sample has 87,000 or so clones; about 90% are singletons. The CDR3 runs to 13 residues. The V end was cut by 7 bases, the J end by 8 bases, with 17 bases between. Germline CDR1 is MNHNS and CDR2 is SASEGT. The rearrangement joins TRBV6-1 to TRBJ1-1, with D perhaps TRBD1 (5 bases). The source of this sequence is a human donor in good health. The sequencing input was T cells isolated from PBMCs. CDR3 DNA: TGTGCCAGCACCTTAGGTGGGGCCATCGAAGCTTTCTTT. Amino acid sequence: CASTLGGAIEAFF.